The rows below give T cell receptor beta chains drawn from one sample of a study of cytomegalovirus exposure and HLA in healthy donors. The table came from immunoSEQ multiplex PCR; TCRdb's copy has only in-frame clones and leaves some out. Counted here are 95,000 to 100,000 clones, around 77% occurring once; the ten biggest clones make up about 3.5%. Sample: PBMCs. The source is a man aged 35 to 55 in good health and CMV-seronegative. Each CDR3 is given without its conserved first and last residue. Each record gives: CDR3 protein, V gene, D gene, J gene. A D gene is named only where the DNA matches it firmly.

cdr3_aa: SATFQETQY
v_call: TRBV20-1
d_call: .
j_call: TRBJ2-5

cdr3_aa: SVDRGNTGELF
v_call: TRBV29-1
d_call: .
j_call: TRBJ2-2

cdr3_aa: ACTGQGNQPQH
v_call: TRBV30
d_call: .
j_call: TRBJ1-5

cdr3_aa: ASSEGGTLQETQY
v_call: TRBV27
d_call: TRBD2
j_call: TRBJ2-5

cdr3_aa: ASSSGQGYEQY
v_call: TRBV6-5
d_call: .
j_call: TRBJ2-7

cdr3_aa: ASTVEQGGQKST
v_call: TRBV5-1
d_call: .
j_call: TRBJ1-2

cdr3_aa: ASSRGSSGGYT
v_call: TRBV6-5
d_call: .
j_call: TRBJ1-2

cdr3_aa: ASSYSGFSPTYEQY
v_call: TRBV6-5
d_call: .
j_call: TRBJ2-7

cdr3_aa: ASSPISSSYNEQF
v_call: TRBV18
d_call: .
j_call: TRBJ2-1

cdr3_aa: AWEDRNTEAF
v_call: TRBV30
d_call: .
j_call: TRBJ1-1

cdr3_aa: SVGLAGTQY
v_call: TRBV29-1
d_call: .
j_call: TRBJ2-5

cdr3_aa: ASSPGLAQINEQF
v_call: TRBV7-9
d_call: TRBD2
j_call: TRBJ2-1

cdr3_aa: ASSRGQGAEEKLF
v_call: TRBV18
d_call: TRBD1
j_call: TRBJ1-4

cdr3_aa: ATSRDVTNNEQF
v_call: TRBV15
d_call: .
j_call: TRBJ2-1

cdr3_aa: ASSFLVEQY
v_call: TRBV28
d_call: .
j_call: TRBJ2-7

cdr3_aa: ASRRGQASYEQY
v_call: TRBV6-5
d_call: TRBD1
j_call: TRBJ2-7

cdr3_aa: ASSLIGTDTQY
v_call: TRBV7-3
d_call: .
j_call: TRBJ2-3

cdr3_aa: ASSHPGQNYGYT
v_call: TRBV4-2
d_call: .
j_call: TRBJ1-2

cdr3_aa: ASSLTGGQPEAF
v_call: TRBV5-4
d_call: TRBD1
j_call: TRBJ1-1

cdr3_aa: ASRAIYAGELF
v_call: TRBV2
d_call: TRBD2
j_call: TRBJ2-1

cdr3_aa: SAGESYEQY
v_call: TRBV20-1
d_call: .
j_call: TRBJ2-7

cdr3_aa: ASSLSAAGRQETQY
v_call: TRBV7-9
d_call: .
j_call: TRBJ2-5

cdr3_aa: ASSQDAGDQDTQY
v_call: TRBV4-1
d_call: TRBD2
j_call: TRBJ2-3

cdr3_aa: ASSSFNFGPLNTEAF
v_call: TRBV5-1
d_call: .
j_call: TRBJ1-1

cdr3_aa: ASSLGGTANTEAF
v_call: TRBV5-1
d_call: TRBD1
j_call: TRBJ1-1

cdr3_aa: ASSRDRGTGELF
v_call: TRBV2
d_call: TRBD1
j_call: TRBJ2-2

cdr3_aa: ASSLGLAGGMNTGELF
v_call: TRBV5-6
d_call: TRBD2
j_call: TRBJ2-2

cdr3_aa: ASSPYFGQGDYGYT
v_call: TRBV5-4
d_call: TRBD1
j_call: TRBJ1-2

cdr3_aa: ASSGGNTGELF
v_call: TRBV6-4
d_call: .
j_call: TRBJ2-2

cdr3_aa: ASRETGGSYNEQF
v_call: TRBV6-1
d_call: .
j_call: TRBJ2-1

cdr3_aa: AWRGITGTSGRQS
v_call: TRBV30
d_call: TRBD2
j_call: TRBJ2-7

cdr3_aa: ASSTPGQGLNTQY
v_call: TRBV6-5
d_call: TRBD1
j_call: TRBJ2-3

cdr3_aa: ASTEGGTGVEAF
v_call: TRBV5-1
d_call: .
j_call: TRBJ1-1